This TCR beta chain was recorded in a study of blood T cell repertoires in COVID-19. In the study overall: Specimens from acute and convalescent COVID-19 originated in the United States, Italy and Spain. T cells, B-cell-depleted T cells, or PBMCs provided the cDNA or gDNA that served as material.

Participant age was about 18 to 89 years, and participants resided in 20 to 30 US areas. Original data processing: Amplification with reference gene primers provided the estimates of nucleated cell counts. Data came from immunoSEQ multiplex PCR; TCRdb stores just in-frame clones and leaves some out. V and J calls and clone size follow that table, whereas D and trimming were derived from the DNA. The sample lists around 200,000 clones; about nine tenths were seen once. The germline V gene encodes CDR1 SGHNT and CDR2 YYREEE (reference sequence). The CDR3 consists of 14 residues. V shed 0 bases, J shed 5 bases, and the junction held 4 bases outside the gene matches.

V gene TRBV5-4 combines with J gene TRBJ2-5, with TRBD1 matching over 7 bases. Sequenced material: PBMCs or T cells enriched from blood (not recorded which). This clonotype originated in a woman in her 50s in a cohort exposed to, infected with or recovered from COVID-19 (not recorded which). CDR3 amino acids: CASSLETGLETQYF. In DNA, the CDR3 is TGTGCCAGCAGCTTGGAGACAGGGTTGGAGACCCAGTACTTC.